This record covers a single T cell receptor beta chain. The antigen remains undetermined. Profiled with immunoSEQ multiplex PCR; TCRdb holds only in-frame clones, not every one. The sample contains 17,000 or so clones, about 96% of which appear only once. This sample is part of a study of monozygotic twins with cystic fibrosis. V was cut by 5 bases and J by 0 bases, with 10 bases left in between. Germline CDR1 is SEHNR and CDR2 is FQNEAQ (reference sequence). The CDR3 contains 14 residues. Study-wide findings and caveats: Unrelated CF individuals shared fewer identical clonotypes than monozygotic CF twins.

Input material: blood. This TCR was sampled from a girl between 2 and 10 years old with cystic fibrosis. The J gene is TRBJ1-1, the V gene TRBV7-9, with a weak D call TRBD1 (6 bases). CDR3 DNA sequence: TGTGCCAGCAGCCCCGGGGGCCTGAACACTGAAGCTTTCTTT. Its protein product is CASSPGGLNTEAFF. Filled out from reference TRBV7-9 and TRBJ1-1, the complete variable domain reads DTGVSQNPRHKITKRGQNVTFRCDPISEHNRLYWYRQTLGQGPEFLTYFQNEAQLEKSRLLSDRFSAERPKGSFSTLEIQRTEQGDSAMYLCASSPGGLNTEAFFGQGTRLTVV.